Each of the 9 T cell receptor beta chains below was sequenced from the same sample in a study of cytotoxic CD8 clonotypes in ibrutinib-treated CLL. The assay was immunoSEQ multiplex PCR, and TCRdb's table has in-frame clones only and misses some. In the table there are tens of thousands of clones, 65% to 70% of which are singletons. The sequencing used PBMCs, collected at disease progression, from a patient treated with ibrutinib. The receptors here all came from a human donor with chronic lymphocytic leukemia.

This chain connects TRBV4-2 to TRBJ1-3; 7 bases match TRBD1. The V segment lost 3 bases and the J segment 4 bases; nucleotides outside the gene matches: 12. Germline V gives CDR1 LGHNA, CDR2 YNFKEQ. The CDR3 has 17 residues. CDR3 sequence reads: CASSQASQTGVGNTIYF. CDR3 in DNA: TGTGCCAGCAGCCAGGCATCGCAAACAGGGGTGGGAAACACCATATATTTT.

J is TRBJ1-4 and V is TRBV19; TRBD1 matches at 10 bases. Germline V lookup: CDR1 LNHDA, CDR2 SQIVND (reference sequence). The CDR3 runs 16 residues. The J segment lost 0 bases and the V segment lost 5 bases, leaving 3 bases of the junction unmatched. The chain's CDR3 is CASSSGQGPTNEKLFF. The CDR3 DNA sequence: TGTGCCAGTAGTTCGGGACAGGGGCCAACTAATGAAAAACTGTTTTTT.

The J gene is TRBJ2-5, the V gene TRBV30, with D unresolved. V gave up 3 bases and J gave up 5 bases, with 13 bases separating them. Germline CDR1 is GTSNPN and CDR2 is SVGIG (reference sequence). The CDR3 spans 13 residues. This CDR3 reads CAWRLAMWETQYF. The CDR3 DNA reads TGTGCCTGGAGGCTGGCAATGTGGGAGACCCAGTACTTC.

The V and J genes are TRBV11-3 and TRBJ2-3; D is undetermined. The V end lost 2 bases, the J end lost 1 base, and 13 bases lay between the germline ends. This CDR3 is built from 16 residues. CDR1 and CDR2 (germline): SGHNT, YENEEA. CDR3 sequence (DNA): TGTGCCAGCAGCTTATGGACCCCGAGCGGCACAGATACGCAGTATTTT. Translation: CASSLWTPSGTDTQYF.

The chain carries TRBV7-2 and TRBJ1-4; D perhaps matches TRBD1 (5 bases). The CDR3 has 16 residues. V lost 3 bases to trimming and J lost 3 bases, with 14 bases between them. The germline gives CDR1 SGHTA, CDR2 FQGNSA. The CDR3: CASSFTPGRPNEKLFF. As DNA, the CDR3 is TGTGCCAGCAGCTTCACCCCGGGACGGCCTAATGAAAAACTGTTTTTT.

The rearrangement uses TRBV9 and TRBJ2-2; D remains ambiguous. Trimming took off 1 base at V and 0 bases at J, with 7 bases between the two ends. Germline V CDR1 and CDR2: SGDLS, YYNGEE. The CDR3 runs to 15 residues. The CDR3 nucleotides are TGTGCCAGCAGCGTAAGCCTAGCGAACACCGGGGAGCTGTTTTTT. Its protein product is CASSVSLANTGELFF. Variable domain in full (rest from reference TRBV9 and TRBJ2-2): DSGVTQTPKHLITATGQRVTLRCSPRSGDLSVYWYQQSLDQGLQFLIQYYNGEERAKGNILERFSAQQFPDLHSELNLSSLELGDSALYFCASSVSLANTGELFFGEGSRLTVL.

This clone was found many times. The chain combines TRBV4-1 with TRBJ2-3, with TRBD2 matching over 13 bases. Trimming took 3 bases from V and 2 from J; bases not matched to a gene: 5. This CDR3 is 17 amino acids long. The germline CDR1 and CDR2 sequences are MGHRA and YSYEKL. Here the CDR3 DNA reads TGCGCCAGCAGCCAGCAGGGACTAGCGGGAAACACAGATACGCAGTATTTT. It is translated as CASSQQGLAGNTDTQYF.

In this sample, this clone turned up a few times. The rearrangement uses TRBV7-9 and TRBJ2-1, with TRBD2 matching 7 bases. The germline V gene has CDR1 SEHNR and CDR2 FQNEAQ (reference sequence). The J segment lost 6 bases and the V segment lost 3 bases, leaving 2 bases of the junction unmatched. The CDR3 is made up of 13 amino acids. CDR3 nucleotides: TGTGCCAGCAGCTTCCTAGCGGTCAATGAGCAGTTCTTC. As protein: CASSFLAVNEQFF.

J is TRBJ1-4 and V is TRBV15, with 7 positions matching TRBD1. Trimming cost V 3 bases and J 7 bases; bases outside gene matches: 8. Germline values: CDR1 LNHNV, CDR2 YYDKDF (reference sequence). This CDR3 is 15 amino acids long. CDR3 amino acids: CATSRETGPGEKLFF. CDR3 nucleotides: TGTGCCACCAGCAGGGAGACAGGGCCGGGTGAAAAACTGTTTTTT.